This T cell receptor beta chain is drawn from a study of T and B cells in COVID-19 patients. The overall study: Blood was sampled from COVID-19 patients who were either actively infected or recovered. Recovered patients mostly had mild to moderate COVID-19 managed as outpatients. The study, taken as a whole, reports: The recovered cohort had approximately 2,000 exclusive TCR clusters, including 30 to 40 low generation probability clusters. In COVID-19 patients, T cell receptor beta variable and joining gene use was reportedly strongly skewed.

Germline CDR1 and CDR2: SGHNT and YENEEA. This CDR3 comprises 16 residues. Each TRB amplification used roughly 240-550 ng of genomic DNA from blood. Multiplex PCR with BIOMED2 TRB-A/B primer pools amplified TRB rearrangements. TCRdb re-called the multiplex PCR reads through MiXCR, storing one row per CDR3 protein. There are roughly 21,000 distinct CDR3 sequences in the sample; about 31% occur only once, and around 2.1% lies in the top ten. Turning to this clonotype: The antigen is undetermined. Sequence at one end of the junction differs from germline and may be a read error.

Input material: blood. The clonotype originates from a human donor who had recovered from COVID-19. The chain combines TRBV11-3 with TRBJ2-3; 9 bases align to TRBD1. Written as DNA, the CDR3 is TGCGCCAGCAGCTTGGGAAGGGACAGGGCGACAGATACGCAGTATTTT. Translated, it gives CASSLGRDRATDTQYF.